The rows below give T cell receptor beta chains drawn from one sample of a study of neurological immune-mediated disorders. Each CDR3 protein gets one entry after TCRdb re-called the 5' RACE reads with MiXCR. The sample has 30,000 to 40,000 distinct CDR3 sequences, roughly 10% seen once; the top ten hold roughly 4%. The sequenced material came from PBMCs. These receptors were collected from a man aged 60 to 69 with HTLV-1-associated myelopathy (HAM/TSP). CDR3s include the opening cysteine and the closing phenylalanine or tryptophan. The order of the fields is V gene, D gene, CDR3 length, J gene, clone size, CDR3 protein, CDR3 DNA. The D gene is left open where the match is weak. The size entry is marked missing in some rows and otherwise reads once, few, many or a size class.

>TRBV5-1|TRBD1|18|TRBJ2-1|many
CASSLRQGISGVYNEQFF
TGCGCCAGCAGCTTACGACAGGGGATAAGCGGAGTGTATAATGAGCAGTTCTTC
>TRBV29-1|TRBD1|14|TRBJ2-7|medium-sized
CSVEHRGSSYEQYF
TGCAGCGTTGAACACAGGGGTAGCTCCTACGAGCAGTACTTC
>TRBV9|.|16|TRBJ2-1|many
CASSVAGAYGYNEQFF
TGTGCCAGCAGCGTAGCGGGGGCCTATGGATACAATGAGCAGTTCTTC
>TRBV28|TRBD1|14|TRBJ2-7|many
CASRRTGGVYEQYF
TGTGCCAGCAGGCGGACAGGGGGGGTGTACGAGCAGTACTTC
>TRBV27|TRBD2|14|TRBJ2-3|.
CASSWLAGADTQYF
TGTGCCAGCAGTTGGTTAGCGGGGGCAGATACGCAGTATTTT
>TRBV11-2|.|15|TRBJ2-5|many
CASSPAWASQETQYF
TGTGCCAGCAGCCCCGCTTGGGCCAGCCAAGAGACCCAGTACTTC
>TRBV27|TRBD1|15|TRBJ2-2|many
CASSPGTGWTGELFF
TGTGCCAGCAGTCCCGGGACAGGGTGGACCGGGGAGCTGTTTTTT
>TRBV9|TRBD1|17|TRBJ2-3|many
CASSEKTGGLVTDTQYF
TGTGCCAGCAGCGAAAAGACAGGGGGATTGGTCACAGATACGCAGTATTTT
>TRBV27|.|12|TRBJ2-7|many
CASSLTGREQYF
TGTGCCAGCAGTTTGACGGGACGCGAGCAGTACTTC
>TRBV5-1|.|14|TRBJ2-7|many
CASSIEGSLYEQYF
TGCGCCAGCAGCATAGAGGGTTCCCTTTACGAGCAGTACTTC
>TRBV5-1|TRBD2|16|TRBJ2-1|many
CASSLAFGLATFEQFF
TGCGCCAGCAGCTTGGCCTTTGGACTAGCCACCTTCGAGCAGTTCTTC
>TRBV27|.|20|TRBJ1-4|many
CASSFRFLIGDVAANEKLFF
TGTGCCAGCAGTTTCCGGTTTTTAATAGGGGATGTCGCAGCTAATGAAAAACTGTTTTTT
>TRBV20-1|.|13|TRBJ1-1|many
CSAREGHVTEAFF
TGCAGTGCTAGGGAAGGACACGTCACTGAAGCTTTCTTT
>TRBV10-2|.|14|TRBJ1-1|.
CASSEMTANTEAFF
TGCGCCAGCAGTGAGATGACAGCGAACACTGAAGCTTTCTTT
>TRBV15|.|13|TRBJ1-2|medium-sized
CATSREEGDGYTF
TGTGCCACCAGCAGAGAGGAGGGTGACGGCTACACCTTC
>TRBV7-8|.|15|TRBJ1-5|.
CASRLVIGRHQTQHF
TGTGCCAGCAGATTAGTTATAGGGCGGCATCAGACCCAGCATTTT
>TRBV6-6|.|14|TRBJ2-7|many
CASSYPDPAGGQYF
TGTGCCAGCAGTTACCCGGACCCCGCCGGGGGGCAGTACTTC
>TRBV10-2|.|15|TRBJ2-7|.
CASSESGLSSYKQYF
TGCGCCAGCAGTGAGTCTGGCCTTAGCTCATACAAGCAGTACTTC
>TRBV18|.|13|TRBJ1-5|many
CASSPPGDQPQHF
TGTGCCAGCTCACCACCGGGAGATCAGCCCCAGCATTTT
>TRBV29-1|TRBD2|12|TRBJ2-5|many
CSGGTSGETQYF
TGCAGCGGCGGGACTAGCGGAGAGACCCAGTACTTC
>TRBV5-1|.|14|TRBJ2-7|.
CASGPAGAYYEQYF
TGCGCCAGTGGCCCTGCTGGGGCTTACTACGAGCAGTACTTC
>TRBV5-1|.|14|TRBJ2-2|many
CASSLSSNTGELFF
TGCGCCAGCAGCTTGTCGTCGAACACCGGGGAGCTGTTTTTT
>TRBV12-3/TRBV12-4|TRBD2|16|TRBJ2-7|many
CASSQGLAGRRAEQYF
TGTGCCAGCAGCCAGGGCCTAGCGGGACGAAGGGCCGAGCAGTACTTC
>TRBV9|.|13|TRBJ2-2|many
CASSVGNTGELFF
TGTGCCAGCAGCGTAGGCAACACCGGGGAGCTGTTTTTT
>TRBV5-1|TRBD1|17|TRBJ2-7|many
CASSLGTRQGGSYEQYF
TGCGCCAGCAGCTTGGGCACCCGACAGGGTGGCTCCTACGAGCAGTACTTC
>TRBV5-1|TRBD2|14|TRBJ2-2|many
CASSAGLAGGELFF
TGCGCCAGCAGCGCGGGACTAGCTGGCGGGGAGCTGTTTTTT
>TRBV12-3/TRBV12-4|.|14|TRBJ1-1|many
CASTPRGWNTEAFF
TGTGCCAGCACCCCTCGGGGTTGGAACACTGAAGCTTTCTTT
>TRBV7-8|.|13|TRBJ1-1|many
CASSLWVNTEAFF
TGTGCCAGCAGCTTATGGGTCAACACTGAAGCTTTCTTT
>TRBV5-1|.|15|TRBJ1-5|many
CASSLGDIPNQPQHF
TGCGCCAGCAGCTTGGGGGACATTCCGAATCAGCCCCAGCATTTT
>TRBV7-6|TRBD2|18|TRBJ2-3|.
CASSLAPRREGDTDTQYF
TGTGCCAGCAGCTTAGCCCCACGGCGGGAGGGAGACACAGATACGCAGTATTTT
>TRBV24-1|.|14|TRBJ2-7|many
CATGPGTPDYEQYF
TGTGCCACCGGTCCCGGGACACCTGACTACGAGCAGTACTTC
>TRBV12-3/TRBV12-4|.|16|TRBJ2-1|many
CASSLAQDSPYNEQFF
TGTGCCAGCAGTTTAGCGCAGGACAGCCCTTACAATGAGCAGTTCTTC
>TRBV11-2|.|14|TRBJ2-3|many
CASSLNRGTDTQYF
TGTGCCAGCAGCTTAAACAGGGGCACAGATACGCAGTATTTT
>TRBV20-1|TRBD2|18|TRBJ2-3|many
CSARAKSGGRVPTDTQYF
TGCAGTGCTAGAGCTAAGTCGGGCGGGAGGGTGCCAACAGATACGCAGTATTTT
>TRBV19|TRBD1|15|TRBJ2-7|many
CASSIDDRGAYEQYF
TGTGCCAGTAGTATAGATGACAGGGGCGCCTACGAGCAGTACTTC
>TRBV5-1|.|13|TRBJ1-5|many
CASSLGQNQPQHF
TGCGCCAGCAGCTTAGGCCAAAATCAGCCCCAGCATTTT
>TRBV24-1|.|15|TRBJ2-3|many
CATSDNTGLTDTQYF
TGTGCCACCAGTGATAATACGGGACTCACAGATACGCAGTATTTT
>TRBV6-1|TRBD2|14|TRBJ2-7|many
CASSETSGSHEQYF
TGTGCCAGCAGTGAGACTAGCGGGAGCCACGAGCAGTACTTC
>TRBV5-6|.|17|TRBJ2-7|many
CASSSGTHSRGSYEQYF
TGTGCCAGCAGCTCCGGGACACACTCTCGGGGAAGCTACGAGCAGTACTTC
>TRBV12-3/TRBV12-4|.|15|TRBJ2-7|many
CASSFLGNTASEQYF
TGTGCCAGCAGTTTTTTGGGTAATACCGCGAGCGAGCAGTACTTC
>TRBV3-1|TRBD2|15|TRBJ2-7|many
CASSLPGLTTDEQYF
TGTGCCAGCAGCCTCCCGGGACTAACAACTGACGAGCAGTACTTC